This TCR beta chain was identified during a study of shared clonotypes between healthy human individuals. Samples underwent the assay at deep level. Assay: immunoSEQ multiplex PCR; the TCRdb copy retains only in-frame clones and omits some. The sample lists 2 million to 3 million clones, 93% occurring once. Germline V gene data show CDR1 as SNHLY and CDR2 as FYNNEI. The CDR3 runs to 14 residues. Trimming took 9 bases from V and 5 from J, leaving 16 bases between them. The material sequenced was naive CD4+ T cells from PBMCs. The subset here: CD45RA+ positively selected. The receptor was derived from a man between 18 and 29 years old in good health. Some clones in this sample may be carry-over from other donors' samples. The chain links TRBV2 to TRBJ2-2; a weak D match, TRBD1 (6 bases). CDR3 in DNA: TGTGCCAGTAGACAGGTTATAGGGACCGGGGAGCTGTTTTTT. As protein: CASRQVIGTGELFF.